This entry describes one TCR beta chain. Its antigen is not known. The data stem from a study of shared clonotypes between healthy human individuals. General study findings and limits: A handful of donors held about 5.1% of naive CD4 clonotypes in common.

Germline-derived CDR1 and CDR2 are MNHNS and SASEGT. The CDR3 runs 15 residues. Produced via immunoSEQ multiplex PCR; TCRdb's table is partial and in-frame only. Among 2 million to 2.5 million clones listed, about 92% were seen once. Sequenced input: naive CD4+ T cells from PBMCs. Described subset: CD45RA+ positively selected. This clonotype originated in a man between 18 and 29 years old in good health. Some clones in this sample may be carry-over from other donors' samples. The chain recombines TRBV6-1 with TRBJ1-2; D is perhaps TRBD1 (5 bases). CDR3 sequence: CAITRGDSGFYGYTF. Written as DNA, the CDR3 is TGTGCTATAACCCGGGGAGACAGTGGATTTTATGGCTACACCTTC.